Below, 13 T cell receptor beta chains from the same sample are listed, as sequenced in a study of T cell clonality in common variable immunodeficiency. The method was immunoSEQ multiplex PCR; TCRdb's version includes in-frame clones alone and lacks a portion of them. Singletons are absent from the sample, which has tens of thousands of clones. Input material: peripheral blood mononuclear cells. These receptors were obtained from a person aged 18 to 70 in good health.

This clone was seen ten or more times. The DNA ends 3 residues before the CDR3 does, and the rest of the CDR3 is filled in from the germline J gene. This chain joins TRBV20-1 and TRBJ2-5, with TRBD2 matching 8 bases. This CDR3 contains 15 residues. Per the germline V gene, CDR1 is DFQATT and CDR2 is SNEGSKA (reference sequence). Trimming cost V 0 bases and J 5 bases; bases outside gene matches: 8. CDR3 in amino acids: CSARDLAGGRETQYF. The CDR3 DNA, read in part, is TGCAGTGCTAGAGATCTCGCGGGAGGCCGGGAGACC.

The sample holds many counts of this clone. The CDR3 end lies 3 residues beyond the end of the read and is filled in from the germline J gene. The chain employs TRBV19 and TRBJ2-1; possible D gene TRBD1, 6 bases. With 5 bases removed from V and 5 bases from J, the gap between germline ends came to 19 bases. From germline, CDR1 is LNHDA and CDR2 SQIVND (reference sequence). The CDR3 contains 16 residues. Incomplete CDR3 DNA: TGTGCCAGTAGTCCACAGGGAACGGGTAATAACAATGAG. Amino acid sequence: CASSPQGTGNNNE. The whole CDR3 reads CASSPQGTGNNNEQFF.

At least ten counts were recorded for this clone. The read falls 3 residues short of the CDR3 end, and the missing part is taken from the germline J gene. V is TRBV7-8 and J is TRBJ1-5; possible D gene TRBD1, 5 bases. The CDR3 is 15 amino acids. In germline, CDR1 is SGHVS, CDR2 FQNEAQ. V was pared by 0 bases and J by 3 bases, with 9 bases between. CDR3 residues: CASSLALDNNQPQHF. The DNA read from the CDR3 is TGTGCCAGCAGCTTAGCGCTGGACAACAATCAGCCC.

Many counts were recorded for this clone. With the read ending 3 residues before the CDR3 end, the germline J gene is used to fill in that end. The chain carries TRBV5-1 and TRBJ2-5; 10 bases are shared with TRBD2. CDR1 is SGHRS and CDR2 is YFSETQ in the germline V gene. Trimming removed 0 bases from V and 0 bases from J; junction bases left unmatched: 2. The CDR3 has 16 residues. Here the CDR3 reads CASSLELAGDQETQYF. Partial CDR3 DNA: TGCGCCAGCAGCTTGGAGCTAGCGGGGGACCAAGAGACC.

In its sample, this clone was seen many times. The sequence runs out 3 residues before the end of the CDR3; the remainder is reconstructed from the germline J gene. The J gene is TRBJ2-2, the V gene TRBV12-3 or TRBV12-4, with D tentatively TRBD2 (6 bases). The CDR3 has 16 amino acids. Deletions cut 5 bases from V and 1 base from J, with 14 bases between. The DNA read from the CDR3 is TGTGCCAGCAGTCAGCTTATGGGGGGGAACACCGGGGAG. It codes for CASSQLMGGNTGE. The full CDR3 protein reads CASSQLMGGNTGELFF.

This clone was seen ten or more times. The sequenced fragment ends 3 residues before the CDR3 boundary, so the rest is inferred from the germline J gene. The rearrangement links TRBV7-2 to TRBJ1-2; D may be TRBD1 (5 bases). The germline V gene has CDR1 SGHTA and CDR2 FQGNSA. The CDR3 is made up of 14 amino acids. The V and J ends lost 3 bases and 6 bases respectively, with 14 bases between them. The CDR3 is CASSFRGEGDGYTF. CDR3 DNA (partial): TGTGCCAGCAGCTTTCGAGGGGAAGGAGATGGC.

In this sample, this clone turned up many times. The CDR3 end is not reached by the read, which stops 3 residues before it; the germline J gene fills it in. The chain uses TRBV12-3 or TRBV12-4 and TRBJ2-7, with 7 bases aligning to TRBD1. This CDR3 has 12 residues. With 6 bases clipped from V and 3 bases from J, the junction kept 2 bases outside the gene matches. The CDR3 loop reads CASRPGGYEQYF. CDR3 DNA (partial): TGTGCCAGCAGGCCAGGGGGCTACGAG.

This clone was seen repeatedly, ten times or more. The read finishes 3 residues shy of the CDR3 end, and the germline J gene is used to complete it. This chain connects TRBV7-9 to TRBJ1-3; D ambiguous. Trimming removed 2 bases at V and 7 bases at J, with 9 bases between. Per germline, CDR1 SEHNR and CDR2 FQNEAQ (reference sequence). This CDR3 is built from 13 residues. The CDR3 is CASSLIEGNTIYF. CDR3 bases read: TGTGCCAGCAGCTTAATCGAGGGTAACACC.

A remark on this clone: The read terminates 3 residues ahead of where the CDR3 ends, so the germline J gene completes it. V is TRBV27 and J is TRBJ2-7; 8 positions agree with TRBD2. Germline V gene sequence: CDR1 MNHEY, CDR2 SMNVEV (reference sequence). The trim removed 6 bases at V and 6 bases at J, leaving 10 bases unmatched. This CDR3 has 14 residues. The CDR3 protein is CASSPPGGNVEQYF. The CDR3 DNA, read in part, is TGTGCCAGCAGCCCGCCGGGGGGGAATGTCGAG.

In its sample, this clone was seen many times. Read sequence stops 3 residues before the CDR3 end, and the germline J gene provides the missing end. Additional DNA sequences in this sample encode the identical CDR3. This sequence joins TRBV5-1 and TRBJ1-3, with D hard to call. CDR3 length: 14 amino acids. Trimming took off 5 bases at V and 1 base at J, with 10 bases between the two ends. The germline gives CDR1 SGHRS, CDR2 YFSETQ. The CDR3 is CASREGTSGNTIYF. The CDR3 bases that were read are TGCGCCAGCAGGGAGGGCACATCTGGAAACACC.

The sample holds many counts of this clone. Sequencing ends 3 residues short of the CDR3 end; the germline J gene provides the rest. The rearrangement links TRBV2 to TRBJ1-2, with TRBD1 as a possible D gene (5 bases). The V and J ends lost 8 bases and 0 bases respectively, with 13 bases between them. This CDR3 region has 14 residues. CDR1 is SNHLY, CDR2 FYNNEI, per germline. Partial CDR3 DNA: TGTGCCAGCGTGGCCCGACAGCCTAACTATGGC. Residues: CASVARQPNYG. The whole CDR3 is CASVARQPNYGYTF. Full variable domain (outside the CDR3, taken from reference TRBV2 and TRBJ1-2): EPEVTQTPSHQVTQMGQEVILRCVPISNHLYFYWYRQILGQKVEFLVSFYNNEISEKSEIFDDQFSVERPDGSNFTLKIRSTKLEDSAMYFCASVARQPNYGYTFGSGTRLTVV.

CDR3 sequence: CASSTGQSSEAFF. CDR3 bases read: TGTGCCAGCAGCACGGGACAGAGTTCTGAA. V usage is TRBV7-9 and J usage is TRBJ1-1; 7 bases line up with TRBD1. The read terminates 3 residues ahead of where the CDR3 ends, so the germline J gene completes it. Germline V gene data show CDR1 as SEHNR and CDR2 as FQNEAQ (reference sequence). Trimming at V came to 5 bases and at J to 6 bases, leaving 6 bases not matched to a gene. The CDR3 totals 13 residues.

The sample holds many counts of this clone. The read terminates 3 residues before the CDR3 end, so the remaining end is supplied by the germline J gene. J is TRBJ2-2 and V is TRBV5-1; D unresolved. The CDR3 has 15 residues. V was cut by 4 bases and J by 7 bases, with 17 bases left in between. The germline V gene encodes CDR1 SGHRS and CDR2 YFSETQ. The CDR3: CASSDTPVGRGELFF. The CDR3 bases that were read are TGCGCCAGCAGCGACACCCCGGTGGGCCGCGGGGAG. The variable domain in full, completed from reference TRBV5-1 and TRBJ2-2, reads KAGVTQTPRYLIKTRGQQVTLSCSPISGHRSVSWYQQTPGQGLQFLFEYFSETQRNKGNFPGRFSGRQFSNSRSEMNVSTLELGDSALYLCASSDTPVGRGELFFGEGSRLTVL.